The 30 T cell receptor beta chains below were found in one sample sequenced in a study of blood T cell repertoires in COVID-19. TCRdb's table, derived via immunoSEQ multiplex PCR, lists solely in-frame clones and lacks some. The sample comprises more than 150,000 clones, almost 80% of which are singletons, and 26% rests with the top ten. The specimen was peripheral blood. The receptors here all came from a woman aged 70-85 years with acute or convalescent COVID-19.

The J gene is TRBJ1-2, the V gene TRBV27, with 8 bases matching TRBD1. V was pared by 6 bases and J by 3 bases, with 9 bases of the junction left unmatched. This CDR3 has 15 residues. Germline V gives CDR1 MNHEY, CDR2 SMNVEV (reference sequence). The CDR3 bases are TGTGCCAGCAGAAGACTGACAGGGGATTACTATGGCTACACCTTC. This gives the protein CASRRLTGDYYGYTF.

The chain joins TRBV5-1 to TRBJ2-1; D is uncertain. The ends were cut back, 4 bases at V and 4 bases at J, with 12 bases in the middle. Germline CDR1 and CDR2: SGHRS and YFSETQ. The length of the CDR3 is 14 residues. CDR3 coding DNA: TGCGCCAGCAGCGCAACTAATCGGTACAATGAGCAGTTCTTC. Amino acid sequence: CASSATNRYNEQFF.

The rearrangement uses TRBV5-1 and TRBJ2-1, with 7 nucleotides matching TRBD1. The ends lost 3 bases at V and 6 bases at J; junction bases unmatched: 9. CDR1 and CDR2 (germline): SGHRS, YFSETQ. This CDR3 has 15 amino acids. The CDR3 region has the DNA TGCGCCAGCAGCTCGACCTCCCAGGGGGTCAATGAGCAGTTCTTC. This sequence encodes CASSSTSQGVNEQFF.

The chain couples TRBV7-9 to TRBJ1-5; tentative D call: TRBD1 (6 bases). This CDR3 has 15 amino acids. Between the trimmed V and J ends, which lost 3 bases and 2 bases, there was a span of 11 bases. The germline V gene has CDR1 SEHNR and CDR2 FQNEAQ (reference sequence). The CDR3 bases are TGTGCCAGCAGCTTGGGGGGGCGCGGCAATCAGCCCCAGCATTTT. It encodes CASSLGGRGNQPQHF.

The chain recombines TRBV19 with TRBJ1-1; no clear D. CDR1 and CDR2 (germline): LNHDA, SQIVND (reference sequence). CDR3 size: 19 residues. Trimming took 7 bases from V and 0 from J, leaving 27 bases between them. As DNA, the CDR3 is TGTGCCAGTACCCTCCAGATAATGGTCGATAATCCTTTGAACACTGAAGCTTTCTTT. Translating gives CASTLQIMVDNPLNTEAFF.

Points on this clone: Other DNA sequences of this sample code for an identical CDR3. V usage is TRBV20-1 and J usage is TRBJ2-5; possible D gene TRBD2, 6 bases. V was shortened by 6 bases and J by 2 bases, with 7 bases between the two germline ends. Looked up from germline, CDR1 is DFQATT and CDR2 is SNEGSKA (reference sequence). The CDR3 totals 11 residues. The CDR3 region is CSASGQETQYF. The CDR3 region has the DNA TGCAGTGCAAGCGGGCAAGAGACCCAGTACTTC.

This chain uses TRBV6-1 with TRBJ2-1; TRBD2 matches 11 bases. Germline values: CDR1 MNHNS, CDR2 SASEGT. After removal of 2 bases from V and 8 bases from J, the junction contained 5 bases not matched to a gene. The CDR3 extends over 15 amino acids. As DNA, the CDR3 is TGTGCCAGCAGTGAATTTATACTAGCGGGAGATGAGCAGTTCTTC. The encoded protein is CASSEFILAGDEQFF.

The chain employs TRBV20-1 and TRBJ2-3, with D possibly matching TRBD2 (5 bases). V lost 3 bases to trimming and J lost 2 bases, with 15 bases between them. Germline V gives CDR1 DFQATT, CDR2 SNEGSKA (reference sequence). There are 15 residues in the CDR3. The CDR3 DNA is TGCAGTGCTAGTGTAGCGCATGGGAACACAGATACGCAGTATTTT. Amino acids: CSASVAHGNTDTQYF.

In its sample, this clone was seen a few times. This chain's CDR3 is CASKKDLLNTEAFF. Written as DNA, the CDR3 is TGTGCCAGCAAAAAAGATCTATTGAACACTGAAGCTTTCTTT. The chain carries TRBV6-5 and TRBJ1-1; no clear D. There are 14 residues in the CDR3. The ends were cut back, 7 bases at V and 0 bases at J, with 12 bases in the middle. Germline V gene sequence: CDR1 MNHEY, CDR2 SVGAGI.

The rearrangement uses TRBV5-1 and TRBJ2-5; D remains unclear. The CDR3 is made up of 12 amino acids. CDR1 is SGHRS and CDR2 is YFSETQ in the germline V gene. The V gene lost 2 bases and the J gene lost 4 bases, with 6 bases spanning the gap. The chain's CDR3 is CASSFFRETQYF. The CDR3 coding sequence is TGCGCCAGCAGCTTTTTTCGAGAGACCCAGTACTTC.

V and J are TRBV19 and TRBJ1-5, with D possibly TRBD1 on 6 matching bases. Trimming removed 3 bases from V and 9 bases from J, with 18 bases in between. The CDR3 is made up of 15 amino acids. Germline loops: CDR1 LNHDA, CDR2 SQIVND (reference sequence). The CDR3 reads CASSIGGLQGLPQHF. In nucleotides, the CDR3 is TGTGCCAGTAGTATTGGGGGCCTACAGGGTCTGCCCCAGCATTTT.

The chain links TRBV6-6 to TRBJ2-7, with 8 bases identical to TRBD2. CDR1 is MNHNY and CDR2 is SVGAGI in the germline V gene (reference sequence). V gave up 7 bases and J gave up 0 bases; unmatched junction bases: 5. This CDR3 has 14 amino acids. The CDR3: CASKLTSGSYEQYF. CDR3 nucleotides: TGTGCCAGCAAGCTTACTAGCGGCTCCTACGAGCAGTACTTC.

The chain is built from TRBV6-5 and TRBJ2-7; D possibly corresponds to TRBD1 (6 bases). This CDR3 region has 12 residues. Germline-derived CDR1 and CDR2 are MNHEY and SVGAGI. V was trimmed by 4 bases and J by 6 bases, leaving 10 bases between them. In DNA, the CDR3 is TGTGCCAGCAGTTCACAGGGTTTCGAGCAGTACTTC. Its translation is CASSSQGFEQYF.

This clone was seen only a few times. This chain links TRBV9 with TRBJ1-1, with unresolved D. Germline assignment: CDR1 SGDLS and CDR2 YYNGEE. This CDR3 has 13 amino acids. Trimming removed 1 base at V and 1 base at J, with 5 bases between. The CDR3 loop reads CASSVQKNTEAFF. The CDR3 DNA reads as TGTGCCAGCAGCGTACAGAAGAACACTGAAGCTTTCTTT. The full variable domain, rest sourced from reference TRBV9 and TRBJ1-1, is DSGVTQTPKHLITATGQRVTLRCSPRSGDLSVYWYQQSLDQGLQFLIQYYNGEERAKGNILERFSAQQFPDLHSELNLSSLELGDSALYFCASSVQKNTEAFFGQGTRLTVV.

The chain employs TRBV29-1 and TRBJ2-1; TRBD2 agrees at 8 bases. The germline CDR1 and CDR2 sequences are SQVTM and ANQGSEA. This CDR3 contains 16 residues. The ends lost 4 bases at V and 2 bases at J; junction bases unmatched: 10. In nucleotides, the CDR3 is TGCAGCGTTGCAACGCGACGACTAGCGCCCTACAATGAGCAGTTCTTC. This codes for CSVATRRLAPYNEQFF.

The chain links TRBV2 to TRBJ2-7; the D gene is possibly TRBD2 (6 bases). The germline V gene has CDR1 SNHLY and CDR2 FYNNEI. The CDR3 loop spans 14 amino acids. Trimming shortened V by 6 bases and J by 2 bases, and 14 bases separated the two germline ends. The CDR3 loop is CASRRDTGAYEQYF. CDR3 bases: TGTGCCAGCAGACGCGACACGGGGGCCTACGAGCAGTACTTC. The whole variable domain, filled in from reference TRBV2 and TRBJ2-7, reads EPEVTQTPSHQVTQMGQEVILRCVPISNHLYFYWYRQILGQKVEFLVSFYNNEISEKSEIFDDQFSVERPDGSNFTLKIRSTKLEDSAMYFCASRRDTGAYEQYFGPGTRLTVT.

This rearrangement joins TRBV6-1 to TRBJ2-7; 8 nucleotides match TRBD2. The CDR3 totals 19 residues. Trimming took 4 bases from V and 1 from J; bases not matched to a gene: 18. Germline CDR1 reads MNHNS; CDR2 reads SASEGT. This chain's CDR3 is CASSVGERRVSGISYEQYF. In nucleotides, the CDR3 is TGTGCCAGCAGTGTGGGGGAAAGGAGGGTTAGCGGGATATCCTACGAGCAGTACTTC.

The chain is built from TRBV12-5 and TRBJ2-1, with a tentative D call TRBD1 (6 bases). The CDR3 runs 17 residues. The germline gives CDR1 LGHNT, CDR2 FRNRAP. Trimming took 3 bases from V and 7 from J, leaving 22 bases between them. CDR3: CASGLTTGSIVSNEQFF. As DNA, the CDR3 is TGTGCTAGTGGTTTAACCACAGGGTCGATAGTCTCGAATGAGCAGTTCTTC.

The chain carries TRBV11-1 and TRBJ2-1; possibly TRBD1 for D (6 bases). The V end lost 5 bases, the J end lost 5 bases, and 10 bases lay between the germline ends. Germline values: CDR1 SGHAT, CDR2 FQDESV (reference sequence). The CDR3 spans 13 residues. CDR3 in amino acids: CASSLDRNNEQFF. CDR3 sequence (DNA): TGTGCCAGCAGCCTCGACAGGAACAATGAGCAGTTCTTC.

The CDR3 is CASSWGVGPYEQYF. For the CDR3, the DNA is TGTGCCAGCAGCTGGGGGGTGGGGCCCTACGAGCAGTACTTC. The chain is built from TRBV7-2 and TRBJ2-7; possible D gene TRBD2, 6 bases. V lost 4 bases and J 2 bases, leaving 12 bases between the germline ends. Germline loops: CDR1 SGHTA, CDR2 FQGNSA. This CDR3 is built from 14 residues. Combining the CDR3 with reference TRBV7-2 and TRBJ2-7 gives the whole variable domain GAGVSQSPSNKVTEKGKDVELRCDPISGHTALYWYRQSLGQGLEFLIYFQGNSAPDKSGLPSDRFSAERTGGSVSTLTIQRTQQEDSAVYLCASSWGVGPYEQYFGPGTRLTVT.

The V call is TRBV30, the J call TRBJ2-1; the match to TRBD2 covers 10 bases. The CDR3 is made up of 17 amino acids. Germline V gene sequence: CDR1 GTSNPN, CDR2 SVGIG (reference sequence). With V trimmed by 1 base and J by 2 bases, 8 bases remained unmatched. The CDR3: CAWSAKLAGLTYNEQFF. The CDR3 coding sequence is TGTGCCTGGAGTGCCAAACTAGCGGGACTAACCTACAATGAGCAGTTCTTC.

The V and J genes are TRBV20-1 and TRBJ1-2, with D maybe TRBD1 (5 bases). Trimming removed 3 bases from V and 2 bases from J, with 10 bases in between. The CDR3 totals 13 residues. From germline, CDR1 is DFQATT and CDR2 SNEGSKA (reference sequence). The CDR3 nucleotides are TGCAGTGCTAGTCTGCAGGGCAACTATGGCTACACCTTC. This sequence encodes CSASLQGNYGYTF.

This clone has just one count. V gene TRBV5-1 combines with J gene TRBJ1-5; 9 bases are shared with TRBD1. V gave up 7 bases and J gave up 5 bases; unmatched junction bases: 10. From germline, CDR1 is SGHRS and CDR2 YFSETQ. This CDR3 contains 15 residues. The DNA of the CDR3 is TGCGCCAGCTCCTTGGCGGGACAGGGACATCAGCCCCAGCATTTT. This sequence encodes CASSLAGQGHQPQHF. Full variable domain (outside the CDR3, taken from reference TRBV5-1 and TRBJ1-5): KAGVTQTPRYLIKTRGQQVTLSCSPISGHRSVSWYQQTPGQGLQFLFEYFSETQRNKGNFPGRFSGRQFSNSRSEMNVSTLELGDSALYLCASSLAGQGHQPQHFGDGTRLSIL.

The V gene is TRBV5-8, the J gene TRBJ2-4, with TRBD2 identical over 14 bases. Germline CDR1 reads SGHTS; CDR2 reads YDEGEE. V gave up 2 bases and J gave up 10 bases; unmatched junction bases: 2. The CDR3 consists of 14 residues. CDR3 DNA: TGTGCCAGCAGCTTCAGGACTAGCGGGAGGATTCAGTACTTC. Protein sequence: CASSFRTSGRIQYF.

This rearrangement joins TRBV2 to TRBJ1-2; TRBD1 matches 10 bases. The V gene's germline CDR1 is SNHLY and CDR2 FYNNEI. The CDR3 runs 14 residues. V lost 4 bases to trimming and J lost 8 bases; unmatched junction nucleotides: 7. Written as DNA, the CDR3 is TGTGCCAGCAGTGGGACCGGGACAGGGGACGGCTACACCTTC. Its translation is CASSGTGTGDGYTF.

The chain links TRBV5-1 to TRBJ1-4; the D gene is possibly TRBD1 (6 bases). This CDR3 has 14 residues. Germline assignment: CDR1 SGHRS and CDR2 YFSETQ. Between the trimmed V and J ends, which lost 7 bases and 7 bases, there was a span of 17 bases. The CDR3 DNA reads TGCGCCAGCGGCACTGGACAGCAGAGTGAAAAACTGTTTTTT. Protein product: CASGTGQQSEKLFF.

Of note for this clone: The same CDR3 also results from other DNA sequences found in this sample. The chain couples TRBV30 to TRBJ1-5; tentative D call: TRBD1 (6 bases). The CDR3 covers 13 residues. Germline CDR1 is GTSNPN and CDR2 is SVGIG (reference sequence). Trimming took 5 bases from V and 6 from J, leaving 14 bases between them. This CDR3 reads CAWSVGAAQPQHF. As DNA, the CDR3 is TGTGCCTGGTCAGTGGGGGCTGCTCAGCCCCAGCATTTT. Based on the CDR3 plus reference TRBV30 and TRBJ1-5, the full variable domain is SQTIHQWPATLVQPVGSPLSLECTVEGTSNPNLYWYRQAAGRGLQLLFYSVGIGQISSEVPQNLSASRPQDRQFILSSKKLLLSDSGFYLCAWSVGAAQPQHFGDGTRLSIL.

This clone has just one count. The CDR3 is CATMDFRDNYEQYF. The CDR3 region has the DNA TGTGCCACGATGGATTTCCGGGACAACTACGAGCAGTACTTC. V is TRBV10-3 and J is TRBJ2-7; possibly TRBD1 for D (6 bases). The CDR3 extends over 14 amino acids. Trimming shortened V by 10 bases and J by 3 bases, and 19 bases separated the two germline ends. Germline loops: CDR1 ENHRY, CDR2 SYGVKD.

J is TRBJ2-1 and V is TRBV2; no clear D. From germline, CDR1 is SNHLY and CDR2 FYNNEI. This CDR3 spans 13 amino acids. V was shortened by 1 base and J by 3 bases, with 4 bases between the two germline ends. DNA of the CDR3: TGTGCCAGCAGTGAAGACAGCTACAATGAGCAGTTCTTC. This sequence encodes CASSEDSYNEQFF.

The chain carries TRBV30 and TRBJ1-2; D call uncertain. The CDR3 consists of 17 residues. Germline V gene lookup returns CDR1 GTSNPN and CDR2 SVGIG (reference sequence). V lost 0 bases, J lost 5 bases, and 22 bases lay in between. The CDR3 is CAWSVPHGVVDAYGYTF. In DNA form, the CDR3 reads TGTGCCTGGAGTGTACCCCACGGGGTAGTCGATGCTTATGGCTACACCTTC.